By proportion, the clone carrying this T cell receptor (beta chain) is medium-sized. Its antigen is not identified. Amplification of TCR alpha and beta CDR3 regions from RNA used iRepertoire nested multiplex PCR. TCRdb reanalysed the multiplex PCR reads using MiXCR and keeps one entry per CDR3 protein. The sample carries 3,400 or so distinct CDR3 sequences, 44% recorded once. V was cut by 1 base and J by 8 bases, with 12 bases left in between. The CDR3 runs to 14 residues. Germline CDR1 reads MNHEY; CDR2 reads SMNVEV (reference sequence). This record comes from a study of glioma-infiltrating T cells. Study-wide points: Above-expected tissue-blood divergence occurred in all gliomas, most in low-grade ones.

The chain recombines TRBV27 with TRBJ2-1; either TRBD1 or TRBD2 may supply D (5 bases each). Sequenced input: glioma tissue, nonneoplastic brain tissue, or PBMCs (not recorded which). The TCR originated in a human donor with low-grade glioma or glioblastoma, undergoing nonglioma brain surgery, or in good health (not recorded which). Written as DNA, the CDR3 is TGTGCCAGCAGTTTATTCGGGGCCAGGGATGAGCAGTTCTTC. This encodes CASSLFGARDEQFF.